A single sample is the source of the 32 T cell receptor beta chains below, sequenced in a study of blood T cells in healthy people across ages. Primed by a sample-barcoded 5' primer and a J-beta primer mix, a second PCR proceeded for about 7 to 11 cycles. MiXCR, applied by TCRdb to the 5' RACE reads, yields one record per CDR3 protein. The sample gives 650,000 to 800,000 distinct CDR3 sequences, approximately 44% of which show up once; nearly 20% is in the top ten. Material: blood. These receptors all come from a man in his sixties in good health.

V is TRBV15 and J is TRBJ2-7, with 11 bases fitting TRBD1. The CDR3 runs to 15 residues. Germline V gene lookup returns CDR1 LNHNV and CDR2 YYDKDF (reference sequence). Trimming at V came to 7 bases and at J to 7 bases, leaving 12 bases not matched to a gene. The chain's CDR3 is CATTRRDRGVNEQYF. The CDR3 DNA reads as TGTGCCACCACAAGGAGGGACAGGGGGGTCAATGAGCAGTACTTC. Variable domain in full (rest from reference TRBV15 and TRBJ2-7): DAMVIQNPRYQVTQFGKPVTLSCSQTLNHNVMYWYQQKSSQAPKLLFHYYDKDFNNEADTPDNFQSRRPNTSFCFLDIRSPGLGDTAMYLCATTRRDRGVNEQYFGPGTRLTVT.

The rearrangement links TRBV5-1 to TRBJ1-6; 7 bases are shared with TRBD1. Germline-derived CDR1 and CDR2 are SGHRS and YFSETQ. This CDR3 comprises 17 residues. The junction had 15 bases not matched to a gene; V was cut back by 3 bases and J by 9 bases. The CDR3 loop reads CASSSYSRQGGVSPLHF. The CDR3, as DNA: TGCGCCAGCAGCTCCTACAGTCGACAGGGTGGTGTTTCACCCCTCCACTTT.

This clonotype was counted only a few times. This rearrangement joins TRBV7-9 to TRBJ2-7, with no clear D. The CDR3 loop spans 14 amino acids. CDR1 is SEHNR, CDR2 FQNEAQ, per germline (reference sequence). Deletions cut 1 base from V and 2 bases from J, with 9 bases between. DNA of the CDR3: TGTGCCAGCAGCTTAGACCTCCATACCTACGAGCAGTACTTC. Its protein is CASSLDLHTYEQYF. The variable domain in full, with the rest retrieved from reference TRBV7-9 and TRBJ2-7, is DTGVSQNPRHKITKRGQNVTFRCDPISEHNRLYWYRQTLGQGPEFLTYFQNEAQLEKSRLLSDRFSAERPKGSFSTLEIQRTEQGDSAMYLCASSLDLHTYEQYFGPGTRLTVT.

The chain links TRBV12-3 or TRBV12-4 to TRBJ2-7; 9 nucleotides match TRBD2. The J call is in doubt because the DNA end fits TRBJ2-5 better. The CDR3 spans 17 residues. CDR3 loop: CASSPLGAGGGGETQYF. The CDR3 DNA sequence: TGTGCCAGCAGTCCCCTTGGAGCGGGGGGAGGAGGAGAGACCCAGTACTTC.

The CDR3 DNA is TGCAGTGTCAGGGGGACTAGCAGCTTCACCCAGTACCAAGAGACCCAGTACTTC. Its protein is CSVRGTSSFTQYQETQYF. V usage is TRBV20-1 and J usage is TRBJ2-5; 9 bases match TRBD2. CDR1 and CDR2 from the germline V gene are DFQATT and SNEGSKA (reference sequence). This CDR3 contains 18 residues. V shed 7 bases, J shed 0 bases, and the junction held 18 bases outside the gene matches.

The genes are TRBV13 and TRBJ1-6; TRBD1 matches 7 bases. Germline-derived CDR1 and CDR2 are PRHDT and FYEKMQ (reference sequence). The V gene end was trimmed by 6 bases and the J gene end by 7 bases; junction bases not matched to a gene: 6. There are 14 residues in the CDR3. The CDR3 loop is CASSYRGMNSPLHF. DNA for the CDR3: TGTGCCAGCAGTTACAGGGGTATGAATTCACCCCTCCACTTT.

The V gene is TRBV28, the J gene TRBJ2-4; D uncertain. The DNA end is a closer match to TRBJ2-7, so the J assignment may be wrong. Germline CDR1 reads MDHEN; CDR2 reads SYDVKM. The CDR3 length is 13 residues. The CDR3 reads CASSPDPNYEQYF. The CDR3 DNA reads as TGTGCCAGCAGTCCCGACCCGAACTACGAGCAGTACTTC.

CDR3 sequence: CASSSVEPGIETQYF. The CDR3 DNA reads TGTGCCAGCAGCAGTGTAGAACCAGGGATAGAGACCCAGTACTTC. The chain is built from TRBV7-2 and TRBJ2-7; D is possibly TRBD1 (5 bases). Judging by the DNA end, TRBJ2-5 fits better; the J call may be wrong. The CDR3 is made up of 15 amino acids. Germline V gene sequence: CDR1 SGHTA, CDR2 FQGNSA.

This clonotype was found a few times. The CDR3 DNA is TGTGCCATCAAGGGACAGACAGACAATGAGCAGTTCTTC. This sequence encodes CAIKGQTDNEQFF. The chain recombines TRBV10-3 with TRBJ2-1; 7 nucleotides line up with TRBD1. Losses at the gene ends were 7 bases for V and 5 bases for J; bases not matched to a gene: 5. Germline V gene lookup returns CDR1 ENHRY and CDR2 SYGVKD. The CDR3 consists of 13 residues.

The chain employs TRBV3-1 and TRBJ2-4; 7 nucleotides line up with TRBD1. V shed 4 bases and J 15 bases; nucleotides not matched to a gene: 15. The CDR3 has 14 residues. CDR1 is LGHDT and CDR2 is YNNKEL in the germline V gene (reference sequence). The CDR3 nucleotides read TGTGCCAGCAGCCTGACAGGGAACTTCTACGAGCGGTACTTC. Encoded protein: CASSLTGNFYERYF. The entire variable domain, with the rest obtained from reference TRBV3-1 and TRBJ2-4, is as follows: DTAVSQTPKYLVTQMGNDKSIKCEQNLGHDTMYWYKQDSKKFLKIMFSYNNKELIINETVPNRFSPKSPDKAHLNLHINSLELGDSAVYFCASSLTGNFYERYFGAGTRLSVL.

The rearrangement links TRBV7-9 to TRBJ1-1; 7 nucleotides align to TRBD1. Germline V gives CDR1 SEHNR, CDR2 FQNEAQ (reference sequence). The ends lost 3 bases at V and 3 bases at J; junction bases unmatched: 1. The CDR3 is 13 amino acids. Here the CDR3 DNA reads TGTGCCAGCAGCTTTACAGGGGACACTGAAGCTTTCTTT. Translating it yields CASSFTGDTEAFF.

This clonotype turned up a few times. J is TRBJ2-7 and V is TRBV6-5; D is perhaps TRBD1 (7 bases). CDR3 length equals 15 residues. V dropped 4 bases and J dropped 5 bases, with 18 bases sitting between them. Germline V gives CDR1 MNHEY, CDR2 SVGAGI. Here the CDR3 DNA reads TGTGCCAGCAGTTTCTCCACAGGGGAGGCCCACGAGCAGTACTTC. It codes for CASSFSTGEAHEQYF.

The J gene is TRBJ1-6, the V gene TRBV30, with 8 positions matching TRBD1. The CDR3 runs to 13 residues. V trimming: 4 bases; J trimming: 10 bases; junction bases outside the gene matches: 6. Germline lookup yields CDR1 GTSNPN and CDR2 SVGIG (reference sequence). CDR3 nucleotides: TGTGCCTGGAACAGGGGGGGAGCGTCACCCCTCCACTTT. Protein product: CAWNRGGASPLHF.

This rearrangement joins TRBV12-3 or TRBV12-4 to TRBJ1-5, with 7 bases identical to TRBD1. The CDR3 is 15 amino acids. V was pared by 6 bases and J by 7 bases, with 12 bases of the junction left unmatched. The CDR3 sequence: CASSLDRTGEQPQHF. The CDR3 region has the DNA TGTGCCAGCAGCCTCGATCGCACAGGGGAACAGCCCCAGCATTTT.

This clonotype was observed a few times. The chain carries TRBV4-3 and TRBJ1-6; possibly TRBD1 for D (5 bases). CDR1 and CDR2 from the germline V gene are LGHNA and YSLEER. The CDR3 consists of 15 residues. V dropped 0 bases and J dropped 6 bases, with 9 bases sitting between them. The CDR3 DNA reads TGCGCCAGCAGCCAAGATCGGGGGGTTAATTCACCCCTCCACTTT. This translates into CASSQDRGVNSPLHF.

This clonotype has at least ten counts. A junction boundary mismatches the germline segment, possibly from a read error. The V call is TRBV5-1, the J call TRBJ2-3, with a tentative D call TRBD2 (5 bases). Germline V gene sequence: CDR1 SGHRS, CDR2 YFSETQ. The CDR3 has 14 amino acids. This chain's CDR3 is CASSLGGRTDTQYF. In nucleotides, the CDR3 is TGTGCCAGCTCCCTAGGAGGCCGCACAGATACGCAGTATTTT.

The rearrangement links TRBV5-4 to TRBJ2-7; D gene uncertain. Deletions cut 1 base from V and 4 bases from J, with 15 bases between. CDR1 is SGHNT, CDR2 YYREEE, per germline (reference sequence). This CDR3 has 15 residues. The CDR3 here is CASSLNGRHSYEQYF. In nucleotides, the CDR3 is TGTGCCAGCAGCTTGAACGGCAGACACAGTTACGAGCAGTACTTC.

The chain recombines TRBV6-6 with TRBJ2-3; D ambiguous. Germline V lookup: CDR1 MNHNY, CDR2 SVGAGI (reference sequence). Trimming removed 0 bases from V and 0 bases from J, with 10 bases in between. CDR3 length: 16 residues. In DNA, the CDR3 is TGTGCCAGCAGTTACTCCCTGGAAGCTAGCACAGATACGCAGTATTTT. This encodes CASSYSLEASTDTQYF.

This chain links TRBV7-2 with TRBJ1-2; 9 bases fit TRBD1. The V segment lost 1 base and the J segment 4 bases; nucleotides outside the gene matches: 4. The CDR3 is 15 amino acids. In germline, CDR1 is SGHTA, CDR2 FQGNSA. CDR3 DNA: TGTGCCAGCAGCTTAGTACAGGGGGCGGGCTATGGCTACACCTTC. Protein product: CASSLVQGAGYGYTF.

This clonotype was observed a few times. The chain combines TRBV27 with TRBJ2-7; a weak D match, TRBD1 (6 bases). This CDR3 has 14 amino acids. The germline CDR1 and CDR2 sequences are MNHEY and SMNVEV (reference sequence). The germline V and J ends were trimmed by 9 bases and 3 bases, with 18 bases remaining between them. CDR3 protein: CASSPGETNYEQYF. The CDR3 coding sequence is TGTGCCAGTTCCCCAGGGGAAACGAACTACGAGCAGTACTTC.

This chain links TRBV20-1 with TRBJ1-1; D remains ambiguous. The germline CDR1 and CDR2 sequences are DFQATT and SNEGSKA (reference sequence). The CDR3 runs to 12 residues. V lost 6 bases to trimming and J lost 5 bases, with 13 bases between them. The CDR3 nucleotides are TGCAGTGCCCACCAGATGGGGACTGAAGCTTTCTTT. This sequence encodes CSAHQMGTEAFF.

This clonotype appeared a few times. V and J are TRBV4-1 and TRBJ2-1, with D perhaps TRBD2 (7 bases). The germline V and J ends were trimmed by 0 bases and 1 base, with 13 bases remaining between them. The germline CDR1 and CDR2 sequences are MGHRA and YSYEKL. The CDR3 length is 17 residues. The CDR3 bases are TGCGCCAGCAGCCAAGATAAGGGAGGGGGGTCCTACAATGAGCAGTTCTTC. As protein: CASSQDKGGGSYNEQFF.

This clonotype appeared a few times. This chain uses TRBV5-5 with TRBJ1-2; no clear D gene. Trimming stripped 6 bases from V and 3 bases from J, with 15 bases between. Germline V lookup: CDR1 SGHKS, CDR2 YYEKEE (reference sequence). The CDR3 loop spans 14 amino acids. CDR3 protein: CASTEGTYDYGYTF. The CDR3 coding sequence is TGTGCCAGCACAGAGGGAACCTATGACTATGGCTACACCTTC.

This chain links TRBV7-2 with TRBJ2-5, with D maybe TRBD1 (6 bases). The V end was cut by 1 base, the J end by 2 bases, with 11 bases between. The length of the CDR3 is 15 residues. CDR1 SGHTA and CDR2 FQGNSA come from the germline V gene. This chain's CDR3 is CASSLVVTGQETQYF. CDR3 in DNA: TGTGCCAGCAGCTTAGTTGTTACAGGGCAAGAGACCCAGTACTTC.

This clonotype appeared a few times. This chain uses TRBV5-1 with TRBJ1-5; TRBD1 is a possible D gene (5 bases). Between the trimmed V and J ends, which lost 0 bases and 6 bases, there was a span of 13 bases. Germline V gene lookup returns CDR1 SGHRS and CDR2 YFSETQ. The CDR3 sequence is 15 residues long. CDR3 sequence: CASSLGGTGGQPQHF. Here the CDR3 DNA reads TGCGCCAGCAGCTTGGGAGGCACCGGGGGTCAGCCCCAGCATTTT.

This clonotype was detected a few times. J is TRBJ2-1 and V is TRBV7-2; 11 nucleotides align to TRBD2. The germline V gene has CDR1 SGHTA and CDR2 FQGNSA. This CDR3 has 16 amino acids. Trimming took 4 bases from V and 7 from J; bases not matched to a gene: 9. CDR3 loop: CASSSLGSGGANEQFF. The CDR3 DNA is TGTGCCAGCAGCTCCCTGGGTAGCGGGGGGGCGAATGAGCAGTTCTTC. Full variable domain (missing parts from reference TRBV7-2 and TRBJ2-1): GAGVSQSPSNKVTEKGKDVELRCDPISGHTALYWYRQSLGQGLEFLIYFQGNSAPDKSGLPSDRFSAERTGGSVSTLTIQRTQQEDSAVYLCASSSLGSGGANEQFFGPGTRLTVL.

V usage is TRBV7-2 and J usage is TRBJ1-6, with a weak D call TRBD1 (6 bases). Trimming left V 5 bases short and J 10 bases short, with 12 bases between. Germline CDR1 and CDR2: SGHTA and FQGNSA. The CDR3 is 13 residues long. The CDR3 here is CASSPRGESPLHF. The DNA of the CDR3 is TGTGCCAGCAGCCCCAGGGGTGAGTCACCCCTCCACTTT. Full variable domain (remainder filled in from reference TRBV7-2 and TRBJ1-6): GAGVSQSPSNKVTEKGKDVELRCDPISGHTALYWYRQSLGQGLEFLIYFQGNSAPDKSGLPSDRFSAERTGGSVSTLTIQRTQQEDSAVYLCASSPRGESPLHFGNGTRLTVT.

This clonotype was seen a few times. This chain uses TRBV7-8 with TRBJ2-1; 10 bases align to TRBD1. The CDR3 covers 16 residues. V lost 5 bases to trimming and J lost 7 bases; unmatched junction nucleotides: 11. CDR1 and CDR2 from the germline V gene are SGHVS and FQNEAQ. In DNA form, the CDR3 reads TGTGCCAGCAGCCAGACAGGGGGCGCCCCGTTGAATGAGCAGTTCTTC. Translated, it gives CASSQTGGAPLNEQFF.

The rearrangement links TRBV4-3 to TRBJ1-1; D gene uncertain. Deletions cut 1 base from V and 0 bases from J, with 15 bases between. This CDR3 is built from 17 residues. The germline V gene encodes CDR1 LGHNA and CDR2 YSLEER. The CDR3 sequence is CASSQVLSGSMNTEAFF. The CDR3 nucleotides read TGCGCCAGCAGCCAAGTCCTAAGTGGCTCTATGAACACTGAAGCTTTCTTT.

This clonotype is a singleton in its sample. The rearrangement joins TRBV7-8 to TRBJ2-1; D gene unclear. CDR1 SGHVS and CDR2 FQNEAQ come from the germline V gene. The CDR3 totals 13 residues. Trimming stripped 4 bases from V and 6 bases from J, with 10 bases between. CDR3: CASSSGRSNEQFF. Here the CDR3 DNA reads TGTGCCAGCAGCTCGGGCCGCTCCAATGAGCAGTTCTTC. Supplemented by reference TRBV7-8 and TRBJ2-1, the full variable domain reads GAGVSQSPRYKVAKRGQDVALRCDPISGHVSLFWYQQALGQGPEFLTYFQNEAQLDKSGLPSDRFFAERPEGSVSTLKIQRTQQEDSAVYLCASSSGRSNEQFFGPGTRLTVL.

The chain employs TRBV2 and TRBJ2-1, with TRBD2 matching over 12 bases. Per the germline V gene, CDR1 is SNHLY and CDR2 is FYNNEI. The length of the CDR3 is 16 residues. Trimming took 3 bases from V and 7 from J; bases not matched to a gene: 7. CDR3 protein: CASSDLAGGPRNEQFF. The CDR3 DNA is TGTGCCAGCAGTGATCTAGCGGGGGGGCCTCGAAATGAGCAGTTCTTC.

V is TRBV6-2 or TRBV6-3 and J is TRBJ1-2; D is uncertain. CDR1 is MNHEY and CDR2 is SVGEGT in the germline V gene. There are 14 residues in the CDR3. Trimming shortened V by 7 bases and J by 6 bases, and 18 bases separated the two germline ends. In nucleotides, the CDR3 is TGTGCCAGCACGAAGCCGGGGTTTAAGGATGGCTACACCTTC. Translating gives CASTKPGFKDGYTF.